Following are 24 T cell receptor beta chains from one sample sequenced in a study of post-analysis software for immune sequencing data. Findings and caveats of the study: Roughly 5 TRBV segments, TRBV5-6, TRBV5-1 and TRBV20-1 among them, were found more frequent in patients than controls.

Their antigens are not known. cDNA libraries of TCR beta carried unique molecular identifiers. TCRdb reanalysed the PCR reads using MiXCR and keeps one entry per CDR3 protein. The sample holds 350,000 to 500,000 distinct CDR3 sequences, roughly 38% seen once. Sequencing input: blood. These receptors were taken from a girl aged 2 to 10 with multiple sclerosis.

This sequence joins TRBV20-1 and TRBJ2-1; TRBD2 might be the D (6 bases). In germline, CDR1 is DFQATT, CDR2 SNEGSKA (reference sequence). The CDR3 is 15 residues long. V lost 5 bases and J lost 3, with 17 bases in between. CDR3 loop: CSAPQRGEDYNEQFF. The DNA of the CDR3 is TGCAGTGCTCCCCAACGTGGGGAGGACTACAATGAGCAGTTCTTC.

This rearrangement joins TRBV10-3 to TRBJ2-7; 7 bases line up with TRBD1. V lost 4 bases, J lost 5 bases, and 11 bases stayed unmatched. The CDR3 runs 15 residues. The germline CDR1 and CDR2 sequences are ENHRY and SYGVKD. The CDR3 DNA follows: TGTGCCATCAGTGGACCTGGACAGGAGTCGCACGAGCAGTACTTC. Residues: CAISGPGQESHEQYF.

The chain carries TRBV28 and TRBJ1-2; 9 nucleotides agree with TRBD1. Germline trimming cut 4 bases from V and 4 bases from J; bases unmatched to any gene: 10. CDR3 size: 16 residues. CDR1 and CDR2 (germline): MDHEN, SYDVKM. CDR3 amino acids: CASSSTTGGAGYGYTF. The CDR3 DNA follows: TGTGCCAGCAGTTCCACTACAGGGGGCGCGGGCTATGGCTACACCTTC.

The rearrangement links TRBV7-4 to TRBJ1-4; a possible D gene is TRBD1 (5 bases). The germline V and J ends were trimmed by 4 bases and 7 bases, with 28 bases remaining between them. CDR1 is SGHVT and CDR2 is SQSDAQ in the germline V gene. The CDR3 contains 19 residues. The CDR3 reads CASSSRNLKGVQGTEKLFF. The CDR3 DNA reads as TGTGCCAGCAGCTCACGGAACCTTAAAGGGGTCCAGGGTACTGAAAAACTGTTTTTT.

The V call is TRBV12-3 or TRBV12-4, the J call TRBJ1-3, with D possibly matching TRBD1 (5 bases). Trimming shortened V by 5 bases and J by 2 bases, and 10 bases separated the two germline ends. CDR3 length: 14 residues. CDR3 sequence reads: CASSPGTAGNTIYF. The CDR3 DNA follows: TGTGCCAGCAGTCCCGGGACGGCTGGAAACACCATATATTTT.

V is TRBV2 and J is TRBJ2-1; TRBD2 matches at 7 bases. The CDR3 loop spans 13 amino acids. The V gene end was trimmed by 3 bases and the J gene end by 7 bases; junction bases not matched to a gene: 3. Germline loops: CDR1 SNHLY, CDR2 FYNNEI. The CDR3 spells CASSDLAGNEQFF. The CDR3 nucleotides are TGTGCCAGCAGTGATTTAGCGGGTAATGAGCAGTTCTTC.

This clonotype has more than one count but fewer than ten. The chain couples TRBV20-1 to TRBJ1-2; a possible D gene is TRBD1 (6 bases). The CDR3 loop spans 15 amino acids. V lost 2 bases and J 3 bases, leaving 16 bases between the germline ends. Germline CDR1 reads DFQATT; CDR2 reads SNEGSKA (reference sequence). The chain's CDR3 is CSARLTGIRDYGYTF. The CDR3 DNA is TGCAGTGCTAGACTAACAGGGATCCGGGACTATGGCTACACCTTC.

The chain combines TRBV29-1 with TRBJ2-5; D is unclear. V lost 1 base and J 4 bases, leaving 10 bases between the germline ends. This CDR3 comprises 13 residues. The V gene's germline CDR1 is SQVTM and CDR2 ANQGSEA. The CDR3 DNA sequence: TGCAGCGTTGAAGTGGTTACCCGAGAGACCCAGTACTTC. This gives the protein CSVEVVTRETQYF. The variable domain in full, with the rest retrieved from reference TRBV29-1 and TRBJ2-5, is SAVISQKPSRDICQRGTSLTIQCQVDSQVTMMFWYRQQPGQSLTLIATANQGSEATYESGFVIDKFPISRPNLTFSTLTVSNMSPEDSSIYLCSVEVVTRETQYFGPGTRLLVL.

This clonotype appeared a few times. The chain employs TRBV3-1 and TRBJ2-7, with D perhaps TRBD1 (6 bases). Germline V gene sequence: CDR1 LGHDT, CDR2 YNNKEL (reference sequence). V lost 4 bases and J 2 bases, leaving 12 bases between the germline ends. This CDR3 has 14 residues. This CDR3 reads CASSRAGVPYEQYF. The CDR3 nucleotides are TGTGCCAGCAGCCGGGCAGGGGTTCCCTACGAGCAGTACTTC.

This chain connects TRBV20-1 to TRBJ2-1; D may be TRBD2 (6 bases). The CDR3 is made up of 15 amino acids. Between the trimmed V and J ends, which lost 3 bases and 8 bases, there was a span of 20 bases. Germline CDR1 is DFQATT and CDR2 is SNEGSKA (reference sequence). This CDR3 is CSARETRPVKHEQFF. The CDR3 DNA reads TGCAGTGCTAGGGAGACTAGGCCAGTTAAGCATGAGCAGTTCTTC.

J is TRBJ2-1 and V is TRBV9; D perhaps matches TRBD2 (6 bases). CDR3 length equals 17 residues. Looked up from germline, CDR1 is SGDLS and CDR2 is YYNGEE. Trimming removed 0 bases at V and 2 bases at J, with 15 bases between. The CDR3 DNA reads as TGTGCCAGCAGCGTAGGTGCGCGGGGCCTACCCTACAATGAGCAGTTCTTC. Translated, it gives CASSVGARGLPYNEQFF.

In this sample, this clonotype turned up a few times. The chain links TRBV29-1 to TRBJ2-5; D perhaps matches TRBD2 (6 bases). This CDR3 contains 13 residues. Germline V gives CDR1 SQVTM, CDR2 ANQGSEA. Between the trimmed V and J ends, which lost 6 bases and 5 bases, there was a span of 16 bases. Written as DNA, the CDR3 is TGCAGCGTCGGACGGAACCGGGAGGAGACCCAGTACTTC. Amino acids: CSVGRNREETQYF.

This clonotype appeared a single time. The chain carries TRBV25-1 and TRBJ2-7; D is possibly TRBD2 (5 bases). V lost 4 bases, J lost 0 bases, and 16 bases lay in between. The V gene's germline CDR1 is MGHDK and CDR2 SYGVNS. The CDR3 is 16 residues long. As DNA, the CDR3 is TGTGCCAGCAGTGGTCGGTTCGGGGAATTCTCCTACGAGCAGTACTTC. This translates into CASSGRFGEFSYEQYF.

The rearrangement uses TRBV29-1 and TRBJ1-2; perhaps TRBD1 as D (5 bases). Trimming stripped 3 bases from V and 7 bases from J, with 18 bases between. This CDR3 has 14 amino acids. CDR1 and CDR2 from the germline V gene are SQVTM and ANQGSEA. Here the CDR3 reads CSVEFGSRAAGYTF. CDR3 DNA: TGCAGCGTTGAGTTCGGGAGCAGGGCAGCTGGCTACACCTTC.

The gene calls are TRBV29-1 and TRBJ2-3; D unclear. Germline-derived CDR1 and CDR2 are SQVTM and ANQGSEA. The length of the CDR3 is 11 residues. The germline V and J ends were trimmed by 5 bases and 2 bases, with 5 bases remaining between them. CDR3 DNA sequence: TGCAGCGTTCTAAACACAGATACGCAGTATTTT. Translation: CSVLNTDTQYF.

This sequence joins TRBV5-1 and TRBJ2-7; D gene ambiguous. V was clipped by 1 base and J by 3 bases, with 8 bases between them. The CDR3 has 13 residues. The germline CDR1 and CDR2 sequences are SGHRS and YFSETQ. The chain's CDR3 is CASSLTLGYEQYF. The CDR3 nucleotides are TGCGCCAGCAGCTTGACCCTTGGCTACGAGCAGTACTTC. Supplemented by reference TRBV5-1 and TRBJ2-7, the full variable domain reads KAGVTQTPRYLIKTRGQQVTLSCSPISGHRSVSWYQQTPGQGLQFLFEYFSETQRNKGNFPGRFSGRQFSNSRSEMNVSTLELGDSALYLCASSLTLGYEQYFGPGTRLTVT.

This clonotype was seen only a few times. The chain couples TRBV7-9 to TRBJ2-7; either TRBD1 or TRBD2 may fit D (5 bases each). The CDR3 spans 11 residues. Germline assignment: CDR1 SEHNR and CDR2 FQNEAQ (reference sequence). Trimming cost V 5 bases and J 5 bases, with 7 bases left between them. The CDR3 nucleotides are TGTGCCAGCAGCACGGGACACGAGCAGTACTTC. Its translation is CASSTGHEQYF.

This chain connects TRBV7-2 to TRBJ1-2, with 7 bases aligning to TRBD1. The CDR3 extends over 14 amino acids. Germline V gene lookup returns CDR1 SGHTA and CDR2 FQGNSA. V shed 5 bases and J 7 bases; nucleotides not matched to a gene: 10. The CDR3 spells CASSLSTGFRGYTF. CDR3 bases: TGTGCCAGCAGCCTATCGACAGGGTTTCGTGGCTACACCTTC.

This clonotype was found a few times. This rearrangement joins TRBV5-1 to TRBJ2-1, with 12 nucleotides matching TRBD2. Germline CDR1 reads SGHRS; CDR2 reads YFSETQ. The CDR3 has 15 amino acids. V trimming: 4 bases; J trimming: 8 bases; junction bases outside the gene matches: 7. CDR3 DNA sequence: TGCGCCAGCAGCCCAGGACTAGCGGGGACGGATGAGCAGTTCTTC. Encoded protein: CASSPGLAGTDEQFF. Full variable domain (rest looked up from reference TRBV5-1 and TRBJ2-1): KAGVTQTPRYLIKTRGQQVTLSCSPISGHRSVSWYQQTPGQGLQFLFEYFSETQRNKGNFPGRFSGRQFSNSRSEMNVSTLELGDSALYLCASSPGLAGTDEQFFGPGTRLTVL.

The V gene is TRBV7-2, the J gene TRBJ2-1; D might be TRBD1 or TRBD2, each matching 5 bases. Looked up from germline, CDR1 is SGHTA and CDR2 is FQGNSA. V shed 4 bases and J shed 13 bases, with 17 bases lying between them. The CDR3 has 13 amino acids. The DNA for the CDR3 is TGTGCCAGCAGCTCACCCTTCGGGACGCGCCAGTTCTTC. It specifies CASSSPFGTRQFF.

This chain uses TRBV25-1 with TRBJ2-1, with a tentative D call TRBD1 (5 bases). Germline assignment: CDR1 MGHDK and CDR2 SYGVNS. V shed 4 bases and J shed 2 bases, with 12 bases lying between them. The CDR3 sequence is 15 residues long. The CDR3 DNA follows: TGTGCCAGCAGTGCTTCCCGCAGGGCCTACAATGAGCAGTTCTTC. This sequence encodes CASSASRRAYNEQFF.

This clonotype was recorded only once. V gene TRBV7-2 combines with J gene TRBJ2-7, with 12 nucleotides matching TRBD1. Per the germline V gene, CDR1 is SGHTA and CDR2 is FQGNSA. J lost 4 bases, V lost 6 bases, and 7 bases had no gene match. The CDR3 has 15 residues. The DNA of the CDR3 is TGTGCCAGCAGTTCACGGGACAGGGGGCCTTACGAGCAGTACTTC. This translates into CASSSRDRGPYEQYF.

This clonotype has just a few counts. V is TRBV12-3 or TRBV12-4 and J is TRBJ1-5; D unresolved. There are 13 residues in the CDR3. V lost 4 bases to trimming and J lost 7 bases, with 11 bases between them. This CDR3 is CASSSWGSQPQHF. The CDR3, as DNA: TGTGCCAGCAGTTCCTGGGGTTCGCAGCCCCAGCATTTT.

The chain has TRBV11-2 and TRBJ2-5; D gene unclear. This CDR3 comprises 13 residues. Trimming cost V 1 base and J 1 base, with 4 bases left between them. The V gene's germline CDR1 is SGHAT and CDR2 FQNNGV. CDR3 bases: TGTGCCAGCAGCTTAGCTCTCCAAGAGACCCAGTACTTC. Its protein product is CASSLALQETQYF.